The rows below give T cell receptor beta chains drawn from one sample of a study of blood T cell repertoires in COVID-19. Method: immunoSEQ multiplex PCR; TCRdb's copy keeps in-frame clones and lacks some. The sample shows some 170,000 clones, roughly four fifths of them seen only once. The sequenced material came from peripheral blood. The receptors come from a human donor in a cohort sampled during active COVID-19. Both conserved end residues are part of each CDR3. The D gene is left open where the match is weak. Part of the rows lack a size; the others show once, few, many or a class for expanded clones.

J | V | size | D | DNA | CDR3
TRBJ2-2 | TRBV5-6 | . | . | TGTGCCAGCAGCTTTCCGGGGTCCGGGGAGCTGTTTTTT | CASSFPGSGELFF
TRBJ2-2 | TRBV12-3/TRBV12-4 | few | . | TGTGCCAGCAGTTCGTTAGTGGCCGGGGAGCTGTTTTTT | CASSSLVAGELFF
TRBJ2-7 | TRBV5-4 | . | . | TGTGCCAGCAGTTACAGTTCCTACGAGCAGTACTTC | CASSYSSYEQYF
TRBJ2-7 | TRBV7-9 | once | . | TGTGCCAGCAGCCCCTCGTTCGAGCAGTACTTC | CASSPSFEQYF
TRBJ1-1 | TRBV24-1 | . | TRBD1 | TGTGCCACCAGTGATTCCGGGGACAGGGGGATGAACACTGAAGCTTTCTTT | CATSDSGDRGMNTEAFF
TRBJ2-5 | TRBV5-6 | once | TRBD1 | TGTGCCAGCAGCTTGACGCTTAAACCAGGGGGCAGGGAGACCCAGTACTTC | CASSLTLKPGGRETQYF
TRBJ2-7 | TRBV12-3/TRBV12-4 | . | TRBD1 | TGTGCCAGCAGAGACGCAGGGGGCCCCGAGCAGTACTTC | CASRDAGGPEQYF
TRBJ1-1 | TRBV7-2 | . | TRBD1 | TGTGCCAGCAGGCCCCCGGGACAGGGCACTGAAGCTTTCTTT | CASRPPGQGTEAFF
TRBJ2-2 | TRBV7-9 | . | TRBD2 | TGTGCCGGGGGGGGAGCGAACACCGGGGAGCTGTTTTTT | CAGGGANTGELFF
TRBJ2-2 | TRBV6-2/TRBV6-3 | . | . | TGTGCCAGCAGTGTTATCCCCACCGGGGAGCTGTTTTTT | CASSVIPTGELFF
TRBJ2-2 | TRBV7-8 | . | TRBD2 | TGTGCCAGCAGCTTCGCGGGAGGGCCCAGTTCCGGGGAGCTGTTTTTT | CASSFAGGPSSGELFF